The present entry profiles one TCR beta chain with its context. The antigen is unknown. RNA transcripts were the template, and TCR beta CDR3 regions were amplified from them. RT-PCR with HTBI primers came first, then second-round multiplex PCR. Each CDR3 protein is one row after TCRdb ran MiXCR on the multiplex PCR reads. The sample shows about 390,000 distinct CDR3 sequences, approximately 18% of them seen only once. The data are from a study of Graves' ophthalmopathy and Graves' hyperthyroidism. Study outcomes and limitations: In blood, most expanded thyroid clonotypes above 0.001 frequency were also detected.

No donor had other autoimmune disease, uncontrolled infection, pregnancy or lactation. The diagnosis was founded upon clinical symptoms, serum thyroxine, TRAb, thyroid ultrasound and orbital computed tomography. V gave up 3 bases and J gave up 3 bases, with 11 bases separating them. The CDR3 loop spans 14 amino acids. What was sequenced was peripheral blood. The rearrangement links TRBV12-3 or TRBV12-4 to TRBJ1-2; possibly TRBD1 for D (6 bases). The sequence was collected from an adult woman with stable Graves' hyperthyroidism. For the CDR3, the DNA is TGTGCCAGCAGTTTGAGGGGACATGACTATGGCTACACCTTC. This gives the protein CASSLRGHDYGYTF.